This TCR beta chain comes out of a study of blood T cell repertoires in COVID-19. Study as a whole: COVID-19 samples, acute and convalescent, were from the United States, Italy and Spain.

The CDR3 loop spans 16 amino acids. The trim removed 5 bases at V and 11 bases at J, leaving 17 bases unmatched. Germline loops: CDR1 SGHVS, CDR2 FNYEAQ. As handled by the study authors: Estimated nucleated cell counts came from reference gene primer amplification. Some clones are missing from TCRdb's copy, which holds only in-frame ones; the method was immunoSEQ multiplex PCR. V and J calls and clone size follow that table, whereas D and trimming were derived from the DNA. The table includes 61,000 or so clones, roughly 84% detected once. The sequence came from a woman in her seventies with acute or convalescent COVID-19. The sequenced sample was peripheral blood. The rearrangement joins TRBV7-6 to TRBJ2-3; 9 nucleotides match TRBD2. The CDR3 DNA sequence: TGTGCCAGCAGCCCACAAGGGGGGGGACTAGCCCAAAGGCAGTATTTT. The encoded protein is CASSPQGGGLAQRQYF.